Listed here are 23 T cell receptor beta chains from one sample, sequenced in a study of T cell repertoires in cytomegalovirus infection. No antigen has been assigned to these receptors. TCRdb passed the reads through MiXCR, listing each CDR3 protein once. The data show about 920,000 distinct CDR3 sequences, 30% to 40% seen once. This specimen consisted of cultured CD8+ T cells from PBMCs, obtained from culture after CMV antigen stimulation. These receptors were taken from a human donor in good health (CMV status not recorded). Some clones in this sample may be carry-over from other donors' samples.

The chain combines TRBV6-6 with TRBJ1-4; possibly TRBD1 for D (6 bases). With 2 bases removed from V and 7 bases from J, the gap between germline ends came to 8 bases. From germline, CDR1 is MNHNY and CDR2 SVGAGI (reference sequence). The CDR3 is 13 residues long. The CDR3 loop is CASSYGGLEKLFF. The CDR3 DNA is TGTGCCAGCAGTTACGGGGGGCTTGAAAAACTGTTTTTT.

Only one count was recorded for this clonotype. The chain carries TRBV27 and TRBJ2-1; 9 nucleotides match TRBD1. The CDR3 loop spans 16 amino acids. With V trimmed by 5 bases and J by 4 bases, 9 bases remained unmatched. Germline V CDR1 and CDR2: MNHEY, SMNVEV (reference sequence). CDR3 nucleotides: TGTGCCAGCAGTCCGATCGACAGGGGGGGATACAATGAGCAGTTCTTC. Translation gives CASSPIDRGGYNEQFF.

About this clonotype itself: A read error may explain this, as a much larger clone is one base away. The CDR3 region is CASSVVYQETQYF. CDR3 nucleotide sequence: TGTGCCAGCAGCGTCGTGTACCAAGAGACCCAGTACTTC. The chain recombines TRBV7-6 with TRBJ2-5; no clear D gene. CDR1 and CDR2 (germline): SGHVS, FNYEAQ. V was pared by 5 bases and J by 0 bases, with 7 bases between. The CDR3 extends over 13 amino acids.

The chain recombines TRBV24-1 with TRBJ2-2, with 9 nucleotides matching TRBD1. This CDR3 region has 13 residues. Trimming cost V 9 bases and J 7 bases; bases outside gene matches: 5. The germline V gene has CDR1 KGHDR and CDR2 SFDVKD. The CDR3 bases are TGTGCCACCCGGACAGGGGCGGTCGGGGAGCTGTTTTTT. Translating it yields CATRTGAVGELFF.

The V and J genes are TRBV7-9 and TRBJ2-1; TRBD2 is a possible D gene (5 bases). Trimming stripped 2 bases from V and 9 bases from J, with 14 bases between. Per germline, CDR1 SEHNR and CDR2 FQNEAQ (reference sequence). The CDR3 totals 14 residues. The DNA of the CDR3 is TGTGCCAGCAGCTTAAAGGGTCCCGGAGGTGAGCAGTTCTTC. It specifies CASSLKGPGGEQFF.

This rearrangement joins TRBV7-2 to TRBJ2-1; D is possibly TRBD1 or TRBD2 (5 bases each). V was pared by 9 bases and J by 9 bases, with 15 bases between. This CDR3 has 12 amino acids. Germline-derived CDR1 and CDR2 are SGHTA and FQGNSA. The CDR3 nucleotides are TGTGCCAGTGCTCTCGGGGCCGGTGAGCAGTTCTTC. Its protein is CASALGAGEQFF. Drawing the rest from reference TRBV7-2 and TRBJ2-1, the complete variable domain is GAGVSQSPSNKVTEKGKDVELRCDPISGHTALYWYRQSLGQGLEFLIYFQGNSAPDKSGLPSDRFSAERTGGSVSTLTIQRTQQEDSAVYLCASALGAGEQFFGPGTRLTVL.

V gene TRBV6-6 combines with J gene TRBJ1-2; D not certain. The CDR3 sequence is 17 residues long. Germline V gene lookup returns CDR1 MNHNY and CDR2 SVGAGI (reference sequence). The V gene lost 0 bases and the J gene lost 3 bases, with 17 bases spanning the gap. Here the CDR3 DNA reads TGTGCCAGCAGTTACTCGAAGTTAAGGGATAAAGACTATGGCTACACCTTC. The encoded protein is CASSYSKLRDKDYGYTF.

The chain couples TRBV11-1 to TRBJ2-1, with D perhaps matching TRBD2 (5 bases). V lost 5 bases to trimming and J lost 3 bases, with 17 bases between them. The CDR3 consists of 16 residues. Germline CDR1 is SGHAT and CDR2 is FQDESV (reference sequence). Written as DNA, the CDR3 is TGTGCCAGCAGCCTTGCCGAGGGAGCGTGCTACAATGAGCAGTTCTTC. Its translation is CASSLAEGACYNEQFF.

The chain has TRBV6-1 and TRBJ2-7; the D is unclear. The CDR3 has 13 residues. V lost 3 bases to trimming and J lost 2 bases, with 8 bases between them. In germline, CDR1 is MNHNS, CDR2 SASEGT. The DNA for the CDR3 is TGTGCCAGCAGTGAGGGCCCAGCCTACGAGCAGTACGTC. It codes for CASSEGPAYEQYV.

The chain joins TRBV24-1 to TRBJ2-5; 7 bases fit TRBD1. J gave up 4 bases and V 0 bases, and 4 bases lay outside the gene matches. CDR1 and CDR2 from the germline V gene are KGHDR and SFDVKD. CDR3 length: 15 amino acids. CDR3 nucleotide sequence: TGTGCCACCAGTGATTTGACAGGGGACGTAGAGACCCAGTACTTC. Translated, it gives CATSDLTGDVETQYF.

Only a few counts were recorded for this clonotype. The chain carries TRBV19 and TRBJ2-1, with D unclear. Germline-derived CDR1 and CDR2 are LNHDA and SQIVND (reference sequence). The CDR3 loop spans 15 amino acids. The ends were cut back, 3 bases at V and 7 bases at J, with 16 bases in the middle. CDR3 in amino acids: CASSMGRILMNEQFF. The CDR3 region has the DNA TGTGCCAGTAGTATGGGTCGGATCTTAATGAATGAGCAGTTCTTC.

This clonotype has more than one count but fewer than ten. The rearrangement links TRBV6-5 to TRBJ2-3, with 7 bases identical to TRBD1. The CDR3 consists of 15 residues. Germline lookup yields CDR1 MNHEY and CDR2 SVGAGI. V lost 2 bases to trimming and J lost 3 bases; unmatched junction nucleotides: 5. DNA for the CDR3: TGTGCCAGCAGTTACGAGGGGGCTGAAACAGATACGCAGTATTTT. This translates into CASSYEGAETDTQYF.

This clonotype was observed a few times. V and J are TRBV5-6 and TRBJ1-2, with TRBD1 as a possible D gene (5 bases). V was pared by 4 bases and J by 5 bases, with 24 bases between. The CDR3 extends over 17 amino acids. Germline V gene data show CDR1 as SGHDT and CDR2 as YYEEEE. CDR3 nucleotides: TGTGCCAGCAGCCCCGCTCCGGGACCTACCCATTCTTATGGCTACACCTTC. Its protein is CASSPAPGPTHSYGYTF. Based on the CDR3 plus reference TRBV5-6 and TRBJ1-2, the full variable domain is DAGVTQSPTHLIKTRGQQVTLRCSPKSGHDTVSWYQQALGQGPQFIFQYYEEEERQRGNFPDRFSGHQFPNYSSELNVNALLLGDSALYLCASSPAPGPTHSYGYTFGSGTRLTVV.

The chain recombines TRBV27 with TRBJ2-5; 7 bases align to TRBD1. V was pared by 5 bases and J by 3 bases, with 12 bases of the junction left unmatched. In germline, CDR1 is MNHEY, CDR2 SMNVEV (reference sequence). CDR3 length equals 16 residues. The CDR3 DNA follows: TGTGCCAGCAGTCTATTTCGACAGGGACATAAAGAGACCCAGTACTTC. This gives the protein CASSLFRQGHKETQYF.

Comment on this clonotype: The germline gene is not matched at one end of the junction; a read error may be the cause. The rearrangement links TRBV7-8 to TRBJ2-1, with D maybe TRBD2 (7 bases). The germline CDR1 and CDR2 sequences are SGHVS and FQNEAQ. The length of the CDR3 is 13 residues. The chain's CDR3 is CASSLGGDKEQFF. Here the CDR3 DNA reads TGTGCCAGCAGCTTGGGGGGGGACAAAGAGCAGTTCTTC.

This clonotype appeared a few times. The chain recombines TRBV27 with TRBJ1-2, with 9 bases matching TRBD1. The CDR3 is 16 residues long. From germline, CDR1 is MNHEY and CDR2 SMNVEV (reference sequence). Trimming removed 3 bases from V and 2 bases from J; junction bases left unmatched: 7. In DNA form, the CDR3 reads TGTGCCAGCAGTTTCAACAGGGGGCCGGCAAACTATGGCTACACCTTC. Its protein is CASSFNRGPANYGYTF.

This clonotype was detected a few times. The chain couples TRBV24-1 to TRBJ2-1, with D unclear. Germline-derived CDR1 and CDR2 are KGHDR and SFDVKD. Trimming left V 3 bases short and J 0 bases short, with 8 bases between. The CDR3 runs 15 residues. The CDR3 coding sequence is TGTGCCACCAGTGATAACCGGGTCTCCTACAATGAGCAGTTCTTC. It is translated as CATSDNRVSYNEQFF.

The chain is built from TRBV12-3 or TRBV12-4 and TRBJ1-5; no definite D call. The V end lost 4 bases, the J end lost 2 bases, and 9 bases lay between the germline ends. This CDR3 contains 14 residues. The CDR3 is CASSSYTGNQPQHF. CDR3 in DNA: TGTGCCAGCAGTTCCTACACCGGCAATCAGCCCCAGCATTTT.

This clonotype has ten or more counts. The genes are TRBV6-6 and TRBJ2-3; 8 nucleotides align to TRBD2. This CDR3 region has 19 residues. V shed 0 bases and J 5 bases; nucleotides not matched to a gene: 16. Germline V gives CDR1 MNHNY, CDR2 SVGAGI (reference sequence). In nucleotides, the CDR3 is TGTGCCAGCAGTTACTCCCTCGGGGGTAGCGGGGAGAGGGAAGATACGCAGTATTTT. It codes for CASSYSLGGSGEREDTQYF.

This clonotype was picked up a small number of times. DNA of the CDR3: TGTGCCAGCAGTTACGGGTCGACAGCTACAAATGAAAAACTGTTTTTT. Its translation is CASSYGSTATNEKLFF. V is TRBV6-6 and J is TRBJ1-4; possibly TRBD1 for D (5 bases). Germline CDR1 and CDR2: MNHNY and SVGAGI (reference sequence). The CDR3 extends over 16 amino acids. Trimming shortened V by 2 bases and J by 5 bases, and 15 bases separated the two germline ends.

This chain uses TRBV9 with TRBJ1-2; possibly TRBD1 for D (5 bases). The CDR3 covers 14 residues. Germline loops: CDR1 SGDLS, CDR2 YYNGEE. Trimming pared 6 bases from V and 4 bases from J, leaving 16 bases between. DNA of the CDR3: TGTGCCAGCACGGGGGATAAAGGGATCTATGGCTACACCTTC. It specifies CASTGDKGIYGYTF.

This clonotype has ten or more counts. The V and J genes are TRBV7-2 and TRBJ2-1; 8 bases line up with TRBD2. J was trimmed by 3 bases and V by 7 bases; bases with no gene match: 2. The CDR3 spans 13 residues. Germline V gene sequence: CDR1 SGHTA, CDR2 FQGNSA. The CDR3 loop reads CASTSGSYNEQFF. The DNA of the CDR3 is TGTGCCAGCACGAGCGGGAGCTACAATGAGCAGTTCTTC. Full variable domain (outside the CDR3, taken from reference TRBV7-2 and TRBJ2-1): GAGVSQSPSNKVTEKGKDVELRCDPISGHTALYWYRQSLGQGLEFLIYFQGNSAPDKSGLPSDRFSAERTGGSVSTLTIQRTQQEDSAVYLCASTSGSYNEQFFGPGTRLTVL.

This clonotype appeared a few times. The CDR3 DNA reads as TGTGCCAGCAGTTACGAGGCAGGATTGAACACTGAAGCTTTCTTT. Translation gives CASSYEAGLNTEAFF. The V and J genes are TRBV6-2 or TRBV6-3 and TRBJ1-1; D not resolved. Trimming removed 2 bases from V and 0 bases from J, with 10 bases in between. Germline loops: CDR1 MNHEY, CDR2 SVGEGT. This CDR3 is 15 amino acids long.